This T cell receptor (beta chain) was obtained from a study of molecular identifiers for immune sequencing clone quantification. Study as a whole: Naive CD8 RNA (about 19,000 or 110,000 cells) was divided into five aliquots, with four sequenced.

This clonotype was counted many times. Its antigen is currently unknown. TCRdb re-derived calls from the PCR reads in MiXCR, one entry per CDR3 protein. This repertoire shows approximately 680,000 distinct CDR3 sequences, about 25% found once; its top ten account for 0.7% to 0.95%. CD8+CD4-CCR7+CD45RA+ cells were sorted as naive CD8 T cells. Overall study findings and caveats: Clonotypes topping 20 RNA copies carried over 97% of effector molecules but under 1% of naive ones.

The CDR3 has 15 residues. Germline V gene data show CDR1 as MNHEY and CDR2 as SVGAGI. The V end lost 0 bases, the J end lost 7 bases, and 12 bases lay between the germline ends. Sequenced sample: naive CD8+ T cells from blood, with Jurkat cell RNA spiked in. The subset was: FACS-sorted CD8+CD4-CCR7+CD45RA+ naive T cells. The rearrangement uses TRBV6-5 and TRBJ2-2, with D possibly matching TRBD1 (5 bases). The TCR originated in a human donor in good health. Some libraries in this study had Jurkat cell RNA spiked in. CDR3 sequence: CASSYSPGQFGELFF. In nucleotides, the CDR3 is TGTGCCAGCAGTTACTCGCCAGGGCAGTTCGGGGAGCTGTTTTTT.